This T cell receptor beta chain was captured by sequencing in a study of CD8+CD57+ T cells in acquired aplastic anemia. V lost 5 bases and J lost 4, with 13 bases in between. The CDR3 totals 14 residues. In germline, CDR1 is MNHEY, CDR2 SVGEGT. Study conclusions and caveats: Controls did not differ significantly from patients in CD8+ Simpson's diversity.

Sequencing was done on patients that had shown CD8+CD57+ cell expansion by flow cytometry. The blood sampling took place in patients who had so far received no therapy. This clonotype has ten or more counts. What it binds is unknown. TCR beta VDJ and CDR3 were profiled, and genomic DNA was the template. Each CDR3 protein gets one entry after TCRdb re-called the reads with MiXCR. This repertoire shows 150,000 to 180,000 distinct CDR3 sequences, less than 60% found once; its top ten account for approximately 12%. This chain connects TRBV6-2 or TRBV6-3 to TRBJ2-3, with D tentatively TRBD1 (6 bases). Sequences were obtained from sorted CD4+, CD8+, or CD8+CD57+ T cells (not recorded which) from PBMCs. The clonotype comes from a human donor with aplastic anemia. CDR3 DNA: TGTGCCAGCAGTAAGACAGGCGACGCAGATACGCAGTATTTT. Translated, it gives CASSKTGDADTQYF.